This T cell receptor (beta chain) was obtained from a study of blood T cell repertoires in COVID-19. The method was immunoSEQ multiplex PCR; TCRdb's version includes in-frame clones alone and lacks a portion of them. The repertoire has around 200,000 clones, around 84% of them found once; the top ten carry roughly a sixth. Recovery among Cohort 3 donors was established by two negative PCRs, clearance, or symptom resolution. V was shortened by 1 base and J by 0 bases, with 3 bases between the two germline ends. This CDR3 has 13 amino acids. Germline V lookup: CDR1 MGHRA, CDR2 YSYEKL. This TCR was recovered from a man aged 40-49 years who had recovered from COVID-19. The source material was PBMCs or T cells enriched from blood (not recorded which). J is TRBJ2-5 and V is TRBV4-1; D is ambiguous. CDR3 coding DNA: TGCGCCAGCAGCCAAGGAGACCAAGAGACCCAGTACTTC. The encoded protein is CASSQGDQETQYF.